The present T cell receptor beta chain was sequenced within a study of shared clonotypes between healthy human individuals. Regarding the study as a whole: Roughly 5% of naive CD4 clonotypes were shared across several donors.

In the naive CD8 group, cells lacked CD45RO and were positively selected for CCR7, so terminally differentiated effector memory CD45RA+ cells were left out. Sequenced by immunoSEQ multiplex PCR; TCRdb stores in-frame clones only, minus some. This sample yields around 2,100,000 clones, of which roughly 94% are seen a single time; 0.95% to 1.5% belongs to the top ten. Germline V gene data show CDR1 as LGHNA and CDR2 as YSLEER. This CDR3 has 18 amino acids. Trimming pared 0 bases from V and 2 bases from J, leaving 20 bases between. About this clone: No antigen is known for it.

The chain recombines TRBV4-3 with TRBJ2-7, with a weak D call TRBD2 (5 bases). This sequence was found in a man younger than 35 in good health. Sequences were obtained from naive CD8+ T cells sorted from blood. CDR3 loop: CASSQDEGLDYLTYEQYF. In DNA form, the CDR3 reads TGCGCCAGCAGCCAAGACGAGGGTTTAGACTACCTAACCTACGAGCAGTACTTC.